A single T cell receptor beta chain is shown here with its context. The antigen is unknown. This specimen belongs to a study of shared clonotypes between healthy human individuals. General study findings and limits: Investigators expected sequencing depth to affect clonotype sharing among donors. Represented genetic and exposure-history diversity was restricted by having few donors.

Trimming cost V 5 bases and J 1 base; bases outside gene matches: 7. The germline V gene encodes CDR1 LNHDA and CDR2 SQIVND (reference sequence). This CDR3 is 17 amino acids long. The method was immunoSEQ multiplex PCR; TCRdb's version includes in-frame clones alone and lacks a portion of them. The sample holds a few million clones; approximately 95% are singletons and the top ten take 0.3% to 0.4%. Sequenced material: naive CD4+ T cells from PBMCs. Subset reported: CD45RA+ positively selected. The J gene is TRBJ2-7, the V gene TRBV19; TRBD2 agrees at 14 bases. The clonotype was recovered from a man aged 18 to 30 in good health. Some clones in this sample may be carry-over from other donors' samples. CDR3 in DNA: TGTGCCAGTAGTCGGGGGACTAGCGGGAGTTATTCCTACGAGCAGTACTTC. Translating gives CASSRGTSGSYSYEQYF.